Below, 27 T cell receptor beta chains from the same sample are listed, as sequenced in a study of T-cell reconstitution after alpha-beta-depleted transplantation in children listed by TCRdb under 2016. The treatment or condition label, read with the paper, signifies: allogeneic hematopoietic cell transplantation with graft depleted of TCRalphabeta T cells and CD19 B cells. Receptor amplification or capture employed PCR. Sequencer: Illumina HiSeq 2500. TCR library preparation used molecular barcoding, with unique molecular identifiers applied to normalize quantification of the TCRbeta repertoire. The public sequencing data were trimmed at Q25 with fastp and processed into clonotypes with MiXCR by TCRdb, which kept only in-frame beta chains. CDR3 protein duplicates are merged, each entry listing the most common genes and DNA. The sample table holds 75,000 to 80,000 distinct CDR3 sequences, of which approximately 18% were seen once. Clones ranked in the top ten supply approximately 55% of the sample.

The sequenced sample was PBMCs, mostly from graft donor cells, obtained 360 days after TCRalphabeta/CD19-depleted stem cell transplant. These receptors originate from a male patient aged 2 to 10 who had a stem cell transplant for acute lymphoblastic leukemia, so the T cells may come from the graft donor.

The chain joins TRBV5-1 to TRBJ2-3; the D gene could be TRBD1 or TRBD2 (5 bases each). V was shortened by 0 bases and J by 1 base, with 12 bases between the two germline ends. Germline V gives CDR1 SGHRS, CDR2 YFSETQ. CDR3 length: 16 amino acids. CDR3 nucleotides: TGCGCCAGCAGCTTGGTTTCGGGACCAGGCACAGATACGCAGTATTTT. Its protein product is CASSLVSGPGTDTQYF.

The chain carries TRBV7-2 and TRBJ2-1; TRBD1 or TRBD2 may be the D gene (5 bases each). Germline values: CDR1 SGHTA, CDR2 FQGNSA. The CDR3 totals 15 residues. The V end lost 5 bases, the J end lost 9 bases, and 20 bases lay between the germline ends. DNA of the CDR3: TGTGCCAGCAGCCCCTGGATGCGGGTGGGGCTTGAGCAGTTCTTC. This sequence encodes CASSPWMRVGLEQFF.

V is TRBV12-3 or TRBV12-4 and J is TRBJ1-5; D possibly corresponds to TRBD1 (5 bases). This CDR3 region has 12 residues. V dropped 3 bases and J dropped 7 bases, with 7 bases sitting between them. The CDR3 DNA reads TGTGCCAGCAGTTTTTGGGGGCAGCCCCAGCATTTT. It is translated as CASSFWGQPQHF.

The chain employs TRBV18 and TRBJ2-7; TRBD1 matches at 8 bases. This CDR3 spans 15 amino acids. V was clipped by 1 base and J by 5 bases; unmatched bases: 7. Germline CDR1 reads KGHSH; CDR2 reads LQKENI. CDR3 in DNA: TGTGCCAGCTCACCACGGACAGGGCGGGTCGACGAGCAGTACTTC. Its translation: CASSPRTGRVDEQYF.

This clonotype was seen only a few times. The chain carries TRBV7-9 and TRBJ2-1; 9 bases fit TRBD2. The CDR3 has 15 residues. Germline CDR1 reads SEHNR; CDR2 reads FQNEAQ (reference sequence). V shed 11 bases and J 8 bases; nucleotides not matched to a gene: 16. Here the CDR3 DNA reads TGTGCCCTCGGGGCGGGAGGGCCGGGGATCGATGAGCAGTTCTTC. Amino acid sequence: CALGAGGPGIDEQFF.

This clonotype was picked up a small number of times. The chain links TRBV5-1 to TRBJ1-2, with D unresolved. V was cut by 7 bases and J by 4 bases, with 17 bases left in between. CDR3 size: 14 residues. Germline CDR1 is SGHRS and CDR2 is YFSETQ. For the CDR3, the DNA is TGCGCCAGCCGGTCAGATGTCAGTACCTATGGCTACACCTTC. It codes for CASRSDVSTYGYTF.

The chain couples TRBV20-1 to TRBJ2-1; 12 bases are shared with TRBD2. Germline V gene data show CDR1 as DFQATT and CDR2 as SNEGSKA (reference sequence). The CDR3 totals 18 residues. V shed 0 bases and J 5 bases; nucleotides not matched to a gene: 11. CDR3 DNA sequence: TGCAGTGCTAGAGATCTGGCTAGCGGGAGGGTTCGGAACAATGAGCAGTTCTTC. Translation: CSARDLASGRVRNNEQFF.

V is TRBV5-1 and J is TRBJ1-6; D remains ambiguous. Germline V gives CDR1 SGHRS, CDR2 YFSETQ. The CDR3 is 15 amino acids. V was cut by 0 bases and J by 7 bases, with 11 bases left in between. This CDR3 reads CASSLGGRPNSPLHF. Here the CDR3 DNA reads TGCGCCAGCAGCTTGGGTGGCAGGCCCAATTCACCCCTCCACTTT. The complete variable domain, with remaining parts taken from reference TRBV5-1 and TRBJ1-6, reads KAGVTQTPRYLIKTRGQQVTLSCSPISGHRSVSWYQQTPGQGLQFLFEYFSETQRNKGNFPGRFSGRQFSNSRSEMNVSTLELGDSALYLCASSLGGRPNSPLHFGNGTRLTVT.

This clonotype appeared many times. V is TRBV20-1 and J is TRBJ2-3, with D perhaps matching TRBD2 (5 bases). The CDR3 contains 13 residues. The germline V gene has CDR1 DFQATT and CDR2 SNEGSKA (reference sequence). Trimming stripped 6 bases from V and 1 base from J, with 11 bases between. The CDR3: CSARAGGTDTQYF. The CDR3 bases are TGCAGTGCAAGGGCCGGGGGCACAGATACGCAGTATTTT.

This clonotype was found a few times. V gene TRBV4-1 combines with J gene TRBJ2-1; perhaps TRBD2 as D (6 bases). The length of the CDR3 is 17 residues. Germline loops: CDR1 MGHRA, CDR2 YSYEKL. V was shortened by 3 bases and J by 0 bases, with 15 bases between the two germline ends. CDR3 in DNA: TGCGCCAGCAGCCATGCCTTAGCGGAAAGCTCCTACAATGAGCAGTTCTTC. Encoded protein: CASSHALAESSYNEQFF.

The CDR3 protein is CSAKPGQGREKLFF. In DNA, the CDR3 is TGCAGTGCCAAACCGGGACAGGGTCGGGAAAAACTGTTTTTT. This chain uses TRBV20-1 with TRBJ1-4, with 9 bases matching TRBD1. The CDR3 is 14 residues long. V gave up 6 bases and J gave up 8 bases; unmatched junction bases: 10. Germline V CDR1 and CDR2: DFQATT, SNEGSKA (reference sequence).

The chain is built from TRBV15 and TRBJ2-7; no firm D call. This CDR3 is built from 14 residues. Germline CDR1 LNHNV, CDR2 YYDKDF (reference sequence). V was trimmed by 1 base and J by 2 bases, leaving 9 bases between them. The CDR3 region is CATSRGQNTYEQYF. CDR3 nucleotide sequence: TGTGCCACCAGCAGAGGGCAGAACACCTACGAGCAGTACTTC. Variable domain in full (rest from reference TRBV15 and TRBJ2-7): DAMVIQNPRYQVTQFGKPVTLSCSQTLNHNVMYWYQQKSSQAPKLLFHYYDKDFNNEADTPDNFQSRRPNTSFCFLDIRSPGLGDTAMYLCATSRGQNTYEQYFGPGTRLTVT.

V and J are TRBV12-3 or TRBV12-4 and TRBJ2-1; D uncertain. The V end was cut by 7 bases, the J end by 7 bases, with 14 bases between. This CDR3 is built from 13 residues. This CDR3 is CASNRFHSNEQFF. As DNA, the CDR3 is TGTGCCAGCAATCGGTTCCATTCAAATGAGCAGTTCTTC.

The rearrangement uses TRBV5-1 and TRBJ2-3; no definite D call. With 7 bases removed from V and 8 bases from J, the gap between germline ends came to 14 bases. The CDR3 has 12 amino acids. Looked up from germline, CDR1 is SGHRS and CDR2 is YFSETQ. The CDR3 sequence is CASHANLGTQYF. In DNA, the CDR3 is TGCGCCAGCCACGCCAACTTGGGTACGCAGTATTTT.

This clonotype was seen a handful of times. It may be a read error: a sequence one base away is much more abundant. This rearrangement joins TRBV28 to TRBJ2-7; no reliable D call. There are 13 residues in the CDR3. V gave up 7 bases and J gave up 7 bases, with 17 bases separating them. In germline, CDR1 is MDHEN, CDR2 SYDVKM. CDR3 bases: TGTGCCAGCATTTTCAGGAACCTTGGGGAGCAGTACTTC. This codes for CASIFRNLGEQYF. The entire variable domain, with the rest obtained from reference TRBV28 and TRBJ2-7, is as follows: DVKVTQSSRYLVKRTGEKVFLECVQDMDHENMFWYRQDPGLGLRLIYFSYDVKMKEKGDIPEGYSVSREKKERFSLILESASTNQTSMYLCASIFRNLGEQYFGPGTRLTVT.

The chain recombines TRBV6-5 with TRBJ2-3; TRBD2 aligns across 10 bases. This CDR3 is built from 15 residues. Germline values: CDR1 MNHEY, CDR2 SVGAGI. The V segment lost 4 bases and the J segment 2 bases; nucleotides outside the gene matches: 3. CDR3 nucleotides: TGTGCCAGCAGTTTTAGCGGGAGGAACACAGATACGCAGTATTTT. Amino acid sequence: CASSFSGRNTDTQYF.

The table lists this clonotype with many counts. This chain connects TRBV6-1 to TRBJ1-1; no definite D call. Per the germline V gene, CDR1 is MNHNS and CDR2 is SASEGT. CDR3 length: 9 residues. Trimming took off 5 bases at V and 6 bases at J, with 1 base between the two ends. In nucleotides, the CDR3 is TGTGCCAGCAGTCCTGAAGCTTTCTTT. The encoded protein is CASSPEAFF.

This clonotype was picked up many times. CDR3 nucleotides: TGCGCCAGCAGCCCGGGACTAGCGTCCACCGGGGAGCTGTTTTTT. This sequence encodes CASSPGLASTGELFF. This chain connects TRBV5-1 to TRBJ2-2; 10 nucleotides line up with TRBD2. The CDR3 contains 15 residues. Trimming cost V 4 bases and J 4 bases; bases outside gene matches: 4. Germline CDR1 and CDR2: SGHRS and YFSETQ.

This clonotype was seen once. A much larger clone lies a single base off, so this may be a read error. The chain employs TRBV24-1 and TRBJ2-1, with a tentative D call TRBD1 (6 bases). Looked up from germline, CDR1 is KGHDR and CDR2 is SFDVKD. CDR3 length equals 16 residues. Trimming removed 2 bases at V and 2 bases at J, with 12 bases between. This CDR3 reads CATSDWNQGPYNEQFF. CDR3 coding DNA: TGTGCCACCAGTGATTGGAACCAGGGGCCCTACAATGAGCAGTTCTTC.

In this sample, this clonotype turned up many times. The chain has TRBV28 and TRBJ2-7, with 8 bases identical to TRBD1. CDR3 length equals 15 residues. Germline V gene data show CDR1 as MDHEN and CDR2 as SYDVKM. V lost 5 bases to trimming and J lost 0 bases; unmatched junction nucleotides: 6. The CDR3 nucleotides are TGTGCCAGCAGTCCCTGGGACAGGCTCTCCTACGAGCAGTACTTC. It specifies CASSPWDRLSYEQYF. Full variable domain (missing parts from reference TRBV28 and TRBJ2-7): DVKVTQSSRYLVKRTGEKVFLECVQDMDHENMFWYRQDPGLGLRLIYFSYDVKMKEKGDIPEGYSVSREKKERFSLILESASTNQTSMYLCASSPWDRLSYEQYFGPGTRLTVT.

The chain has TRBV7-9 and TRBJ2-3; 11 bases are a match to TRBD2. Germline CDR1 is SEHNR and CDR2 is FQNEAQ (reference sequence). Trimming at V came to 6 bases and at J to 3 bases, leaving 8 bases not matched to a gene. The CDR3 is made up of 16 amino acids. The CDR3 DNA sequence: TGTGCCAGCAGGTCAACCGGGACTAGCGGTACAGATACGCAGTATTTT. As protein: CASRSTGTSGTDTQYF.

This sequence joins TRBV5-6 and TRBJ2-3; 7 nucleotides match TRBD1. J gave up 5 bases and V 4 bases, and 7 bases lay outside the gene matches. Germline V gene sequence: CDR1 SGHDT, CDR2 YYEEEE. The CDR3 covers 14 residues. The CDR3 coding sequence is TGTGCCAGCAGCCCGGAAGGGGGCTTAGATACGCAGTATTTT. Encoded protein: CASSPEGGLDTQYF.

This clonotype has just a few counts. V usage is TRBV5-1 and J usage is TRBJ2-7; 7 bases align to TRBD1. Germline trimming cut 3 bases from V and 2 bases from J; bases unmatched to any gene: 8. This CDR3 has 15 amino acids. Looked up from germline, CDR1 is SGHRS and CDR2 is YFSETQ. The CDR3 region is CASSSPKQGPYEQYF. Written as DNA, the CDR3 is TGCGCCAGCAGCTCCCCTAAACAGGGGCCCTACGAGCAGTACTTC.

Note on this clonotype: This may stem from a read error, because a much larger clone lies one nucleotide away. This chain connects TRBV12-3 or TRBV12-4 to TRBJ2-2, with unresolved D. There are 11 residues in the CDR3. The CDR3 DNA reads as TGTGCCAGCAGTAAGACCGTGGAGCTGTTTTTT. Translation: CASSKTVELFF.

V and J are TRBV7-9 and TRBJ2-2; 11 bases align to TRBD2. Losses at the gene ends were 4 bases for V and 3 bases for J; bases not matched to a gene: 7. This CDR3 contains 17 residues. Germline V lookup: CDR1 SEHNR, CDR2 FQNEAQ (reference sequence). This CDR3 reads CASSSYSGRAYTGELFF. CDR3 nucleotides: TGTGCCAGCAGCTCGTATAGCGGGAGGGCGTACACCGGGGAGCTGTTTTTT.

This clonotype has a handful of counts. The chain uses TRBV27 and TRBJ2-1; 12 positions match TRBD2. This CDR3 comprises 15 residues. In germline, CDR1 is MNHEY, CDR2 SMNVEV (reference sequence). The V and J ends lost 8 bases and 6 bases, in that order; junction bases with no gene match: 8. For the CDR3, the DNA is TGTGCCAGCCCCCATGGACTAGCGGGAAGCAATGAGCAGTTCTTC. Its translation: CASPHGLAGSNEQFF.

The CDR3 coding sequence is TGCGCCAGCAGCCAAGCAGGGACAGGGGTCTTGAGGGGCTCCTACGAGCAGTACTTC. Translated, it gives CASSQAGTGVLRGSYEQYF. The chain recombines TRBV4-1 with TRBJ2-7; 10 nucleotides line up with TRBD1. Looked up from germline, CDR1 is MGHRA and CDR2 is YSYEKL. The CDR3 is 19 residues long. Germline trimming cut 1 base from V and 0 bases from J; bases unmatched to any gene: 12.